The 11 T cell receptor beta chains reported below all come from one sample, sequenced in a study of T cell responses to AZD1222 COVID-19 vaccine. Clones were sequenced by immunoSEQ multiplex PCR, and TCRdb holds only the in-frame ones, with some missing. The repertoire consists of some 150,000 clones, with around 90% occurring once and the leading ten covering about 5%. The sequencing used peripheral blood, collected on day 0 of AZD1222 vaccination. These receptors came from an adult in good health.

V is TRBV6-5 and J is TRBJ2-4; no firm D call. V shed 5 bases and J shed 2 bases, with 7 bases lying between them. Germline V CDR1 and CDR2: MNHEY, SVGAGI. CDR3 size: 13 residues. CDR3 region: CASSKLTKNIQYF. The CDR3 nucleotides are TGTGCCAGCAGTAAATTGACCAAAAACATTCAGTACTTC.

The rearrangement links TRBV28 to TRBJ1-5; weak D call: TRBD1 (5 bases). Germline V gives CDR1 MDHEN, CDR2 SYDVKM. This CDR3 contains 17 residues. With 2 bases removed from V and 0 bases from J, the gap between germline ends came to 14 bases. CDR3 loop: CASSLAHQGRSNQPQHF. CDR3 coding DNA: TGTGCCAGCAGTTTAGCCCACCAGGGCCGTAGCAATCAGCCCCAGCATTTT.

V usage is TRBV6-5 and J usage is TRBJ1-2; D gene uncertain. The V gene lost 3 bases and the J gene lost 0 bases, with 5 bases spanning the gap. Germline values: CDR1 MNHEY, CDR2 SVGAGI. The CDR3 loop spans 13 amino acids. This CDR3 is CASSYSANYGYTF. The CDR3 DNA reads TGTGCCAGCAGTTATTCAGCTAACTATGGCTACACCTTC.

The sample holds one count of this clone. The rearrangement uses TRBV5-1 and TRBJ1-2; possibly TRBD1 for D (5 bases). The CDR3 has 17 amino acids. In germline, CDR1 is SGHRS, CDR2 YFSETQ. The ends were cut back, 3 bases at V and 4 bases at J, with 22 bases in the middle. The CDR3 loop is CASSYSGVERGGYGYTF. The CDR3 DNA reads TGCGCCAGCAGCTACTCGGGGGTCGAACGGGGAGGCTATGGCTACACCTTC. The variable domain in full, with the rest retrieved from reference TRBV5-1 and TRBJ1-2, is KAGVTQTPRYLIKTRGQQVTLSCSPISGHRSVSWYQQTPGQGLQFLFEYFSETQRNKGNFPGRFSGRQFSNSRSEMNVSTLELGDSALYLCASSYSGVERGGYGYTFGSGTRLTVV.

V gene TRBV28 combines with J gene TRBJ2-7; possible D gene TRBD1, 6 bases. V was pared by 5 bases and J by 0 bases, with 11 bases between. Per the germline V gene, CDR1 is MDHEN and CDR2 is SYDVKM. CDR3 length equals 14 residues. The CDR3: CASSDRSSSYEQYF. DNA of the CDR3: TGTGCCAGCAGTGACAGGTCGAGCTCCTACGAGCAGTACTTC.

This clone occurred once. This rearrangement joins TRBV14 to TRBJ1-4; 9 bases match TRBD1. With 3 bases clipped from V and 7 bases from J, the junction kept 6 bases outside the gene matches. Germline-derived CDR1 and CDR2 are SGHDN and FVKESK. The CDR3 is 15 residues long. The CDR3 sequence is CASSQRQGVGEKLFF. As DNA, the CDR3 is TGTGCCAGCAGCCAGAGACAGGGGGTTGGTGAAAAACTGTTTTTT.

The chain carries TRBV10-3 and TRBJ1-4, with 8 bases aligning to TRBD1. Germline CDR1 is ENHRY and CDR2 is SYGVKD. Unmatched junction bases numbered 2, after V lost 3 bases and J lost 8 bases. This CDR3 is built from 13 residues. The CDR3 sequence is CAISDRGREKLFF. CDR3 DNA sequence: TGTGCCATCAGTGACAGGGGGCGCGAAAAACTGTTTTTT.

The rearrangement uses TRBV27 and TRBJ2-2; D not certain. The V end was cut by 4 bases, the J end by 2 bases, with 2 bases between. Germline V gene lookup returns CDR1 MNHEY and CDR2 SMNVEV (reference sequence). This CDR3 comprises 12 residues. The CDR3 reads CASSYNTGELFF. The DNA for the CDR3 is TGTGCCAGCAGTTATAACACCGGGGAGCTGTTTTTT.

The chain employs TRBV28 and TRBJ2-7, with 12 bases identical to TRBD2. Unmatched junction bases numbered 14, after V lost 4 bases and J lost 7 bases. This CDR3 is built from 17 residues. In germline, CDR1 is MDHEN, CDR2 SYDVKM. CDR3 bases: TGTGCCAGCAGTTCGGCTAGCGGGAGGGCCCGGCGGAGTGAGCAGTACTTC. As protein: CASSSASGRARRSEQYF.

The CDR3 region has the DNA TGTGCCAGCAGCCCGCCCTCTGGAAACACCATATATTTT. Protein sequence: CASSPPSGNTIYF. The chain employs TRBV9 and TRBJ1-3; D is unclear. This CDR3 is 13 amino acids long. Trimming shortened V by 4 bases and J by 0 bases, and 5 bases separated the two germline ends. The germline V gene encodes CDR1 SGDLS and CDR2 YYNGEE. Supplemented by reference TRBV9 and TRBJ1-3, the full variable domain reads DSGVTQTPKHLITATGQRVTLRCSPRSGDLSVYWYQQSLDQGLQFLIQYYNGEERAKGNILERFSAQQFPDLHSELNLSSLELGDSALYFCASSPPSGNTIYFGEGSWLTVV.

V gene TRBV5-1 combines with J gene TRBJ1-2; 9 bases fit TRBD1. Germline V gives CDR1 SGHRS, CDR2 YFSETQ. This CDR3 is built from 16 residues. The ends lost 4 bases at V and 4 bases at J; junction bases unmatched: 11. The chain's CDR3 is CASSTYTGGTAYGYTF. CDR3 DNA sequence: TGCGCCAGCAGCACCTATACAGGGGGCACTGCCTATGGCTACACCTTC.